The next 22 T cell receptor beta chains were all read from a single sample in a study of cytomegalovirus exposure and HLA in healthy donors. 60 Vbeta and 13 Jbeta primers were used in PCR. Method: immunoSEQ multiplex PCR; TCRdb's copy keeps in-frame clones and lacks some. The data contain fewer than 200,000 clones, approximately 80% of them singletons. Sequencing input: PBMCs. The source is a woman in her twenties or thirties in good health and CMV-seropositive.

The chain carries TRBV5-1 and TRBJ1-1, with D maybe TRBD1 (6 bases). Per germline, CDR1 SGHRS and CDR2 YFSETQ. The length of the CDR3 is 15 residues. Trimming cost V 4 bases and J 4 bases, with 17 bases left between them. CDR3 DNA: TGCGCCAGCAGCAGGTCGACAGGTTTAGCCACTGAAGCTTTCTTT. Translation: CASSRSTGLATEAFF.

CDR3 protein: CASSAGLEGEQYF. The CDR3 coding sequence is TGTGCCAGCAGCGCCGGCTTGGAGGGCGAGCAGTACTTC. V gene TRBV9 combines with J gene TRBJ2-7; weak D call: TRBD2 (6 bases). Germline CDR1 reads SGDLS; CDR2 reads YYNGEE. The CDR3 extends over 13 amino acids. Trimming took off 3 bases at V and 6 bases at J, with 13 bases between the two ends. Full variable domain (outside the CDR3, taken from reference TRBV9 and TRBJ2-7): DSGVTQTPKHLITATGQRVTLRCSPRSGDLSVYWYQQSLDQGLQFLIQYYNGEERAKGNILERFSAQQFPDLHSELNLSSLELGDSALYFCASSAGLEGEQYFGPGTRLTVT.

The chain is built from TRBV28 and TRBJ1-6, with a possible D match to TRBD1 (5 bases). CDR1 and CDR2 (germline): MDHEN, SYDVKM. This CDR3 contains 16 residues. V shed 3 bases and J shed 2 bases, with 11 bases lying between them. The CDR3 coding sequence is TGTGCCAGCAGTTTCAGGGAAAGCCCCTATAATTCACCCCTCCACTTT. Translating it yields CASSFRESPYNSPLHF.

The V and J genes are TRBV7-3 and TRBJ2-3; no clear D. Trimming took 1 base from V and 0 from J, leaving 5 bases between them. The CDR3 length is 14 residues. The germline V gene encodes CDR1 SGHTA and CDR2 FQGTGA. The chain's CDR3 is CASSLKTSTDTQYF. CDR3 DNA: TGTGCCAGCAGCTTAAAAACAAGCACAGATACGCAGTATTTT.

The chain joins TRBV4-2 to TRBJ1-1; D may be TRBD1 (5 bases). V shed 0 bases and J shed 3 bases, with 11 bases lying between them. Germline-derived CDR1 and CDR2 are LGHNA and YNFKEQ. The CDR3 is made up of 15 amino acids. CDR3 region: CASSQEGGLDTEAFF. CDR3 coding DNA: TGTGCCAGCAGCCAAGAGGGGGGTTTGGACACTGAAGCTTTCTTT.

This clone was found a few times. The gene calls are TRBV7-9 and TRBJ1-3; D gene ambiguous. With 3 bases removed from V and 1 base from J, the gap between germline ends came to 7 bases. In germline, CDR1 is SEHNR, CDR2 FQNEAQ (reference sequence). The length of the CDR3 is 14 residues. The CDR3 sequence is CASSFRSSGNTIYF. The CDR3 DNA is TGTGCCAGCAGCTTCAGAAGTTCTGGAAACACCATATATTTT.

This chain uses TRBV6-4 with TRBJ2-7; 12 bases are a match to TRBD2. This CDR3 contains 17 residues. With 2 bases clipped from V and 6 bases from J, the junction kept 11 bases outside the gene matches. CDR1 is MRHNA and CDR2 is SNTAGT in the germline V gene. CDR3 amino acids: CASSDRRRLAGDGEQYF. The CDR3 coding sequence is TGTGCCAGCAGTGACCGGCGACGACTAGCGGGGGATGGCGAGCAGTACTTC.

This sequence joins TRBV2 and TRBJ1-6; TRBD1 agrees at 7 bases. CDR1 is SNHLY, CDR2 FYNNEI, per germline. The CDR3 consists of 14 residues. The V segment lost 4 bases and the J segment 8 bases; nucleotides outside the gene matches: 5. The CDR3 DNA sequence: TGTGCCAGCAGTGTACGACAGGGAGATTCACCCCTCCACTTT. This encodes CASSVRQGDSPLHF.

J is TRBJ1-1 and V is TRBV5-6; no clear D. V lost 1 base, J lost 5 bases, and 6 bases lay in between. The length of the CDR3 is 12 residues. Germline V CDR1 and CDR2: SGHDT, YYEEEE. The CDR3 sequence is CASSLQVTEAFF. The CDR3 nucleotides read TGTGCCAGCAGCTTGCAGGTTACTGAAGCTTTCTTT.

This clone was observed a handful of times. The V and J genes are TRBV30 and TRBJ1-2, with 10 bases aligning to TRBD1. V lost 7 bases, J lost 3 bases, and 11 bases stayed unmatched. The CDR3 covers 15 residues. Germline-derived CDR1 and CDR2 are GTSNPN and SVGIG (reference sequence). CDR3 residues: CASPFFDRGHYGYTF. CDR3 sequence (DNA): TGTGCCTCCCCCTTCTTCGACAGGGGGCACTATGGCTACACCTTC.

This rearrangement joins TRBV5-6 to TRBJ2-3; perhaps TRBD1 as D (6 bases). The CDR3 is made up of 15 amino acids. CDR1 SGHDT and CDR2 YYEEEE come from the germline V gene. V lost 0 bases to trimming and J lost 5 bases, with 13 bases between them. DNA of the CDR3: TGTGCCAGCAGCTTGGTACAGGGTTCCGGAGATACGCAGTATTTT. Residues: CASSLVQGSGDTQYF.

The CDR3 is CASSSLAGGLNEQFF. Here the CDR3 DNA reads TGCGCCAGCAGCTCTCTAGCGGGGGGCCTCAATGAGCAGTTCTTC. This chain connects TRBV5-1 to TRBJ2-1, with 11 bases identical to TRBD2. Trimming cost V 3 bases and J 6 bases; bases outside gene matches: 5. Germline V gives CDR1 SGHRS, CDR2 YFSETQ. The CDR3 is made up of 15 amino acids.

This clone has more than one count but fewer than ten. The same CDR3 also results from other DNA sequences found in this sample. This chain connects TRBV7-2 to TRBJ2-1, with TRBD2 matching over 9 bases. The CDR3 consists of 15 residues. The V gene's germline CDR1 is SGHTA and CDR2 FQGNSA. The J segment lost 0 bases and the V segment lost 5 bases, leaving 2 bases of the junction unmatched. The DNA of the CDR3 is TGTGCCAGCAGCCTTAGCGGGAGCTCCTACAATGAGCAGTTCTTC. Amino acids: CASSLSGSSYNEQFF.

The J gene is TRBJ1-6, the V gene TRBV28; a weak D match, TRBD1 (5 bases). Germline V gives CDR1 MDHEN, CDR2 SYDVKM. The CDR3 contains 17 residues. Trimming took off 2 bases at V and 9 bases at J, with 20 bases between the two ends. The CDR3 nucleotides are TGTGCCAGCAGTTTAAGGACCTGGGGCAGGGTAGCTTCACCCCTCCACTTT. Translation: CASSLRTWGRVASPLHF. Looking up the rest from reference TRBV28 and TRBJ1-6 gives the full variable domain: DVKVTQSSRYLVKRTGEKVFLECVQDMDHENMFWYRQDPGLGLRLIYFSYDVKMKEKGDIPEGYSVSREKKERFSLILESASTNQTSMYLCASSLRTWGRVASPLHFGNGTRLTVT.

The count of this clone is one. The J gene is TRBJ1-5, the V gene TRBV30; no clear D gene. Germline V gives CDR1 GTSNPN, CDR2 SVGIG (reference sequence). The CDR3 is made up of 12 amino acids. V was trimmed by 0 bases and J by 7 bases, leaving 7 bases between them. CDR3 residues: CAWSVEEQPQHF. CDR3 sequence (DNA): TGTGCCTGGAGTGTAGAGGAACAGCCCCAGCATTTT.

This chain uses TRBV27 with TRBJ2-3; 7 nucleotides line up with TRBD2. Germline V gene sequence: CDR1 MNHEY, CDR2 SMNVEV (reference sequence). The J segment lost 3 bases and the V segment lost 5 bases, leaving 14 bases of the junction unmatched. CDR3 length: 17 amino acids. The CDR3 coding sequence is TGTGCCAGCAGTCTTACTTCGGAAGCGGGGAAGACAGATACGCAGTATTTT. It encodes CASSLTSEAGKTDTQYF.

The chain uses TRBV5-6 and TRBJ2-6, with 8 positions matching TRBD1. Germline V gives CDR1 SGHDT, CDR2 YYEEEE. CDR3 length: 19 residues. V gave up 4 bases and J gave up 0 bases; unmatched junction bases: 12. DNA of the CDR3: TGTGCCAGCAGCGATTTACCGGGACAGGAATACTCTGGGGCCAACGTCCTGACTTTC. It is translated as CASSDLPGQEYSGANVLTF.

In its sample, this clone is medium-sized (0.01 to 0.1%). The chain combines TRBV4-1 with TRBJ2-7; possible D gene TRBD2, 5 bases. V was shortened by 1 base and J by 3 bases, with 13 bases between the two germline ends. CDR1 MGHRA and CDR2 YSYEKL come from the germline V gene. The CDR3 sequence is 15 residues long. The CDR3 sequence: CASSQVSSGNYEQYF. The CDR3, as DNA: TGCGCCAGCAGCCAAGTTTCGAGCGGCAACTACGAGCAGTACTTC.

The V and J genes are TRBV6-4 and TRBJ2-1; 8 bases line up with TRBD2. The CDR3 has 14 amino acids. V was pared by 3 bases and J by 6 bases, with 4 bases of the junction left unmatched. Germline CDR1 is MRHNA and CDR2 is SNTAGT. The CDR3 DNA reads as TGTGCCAGCAGTGATGCGGGGGGTCCCAATGAGCAGTTCTTC. Amino acid sequence: CASSDAGGPNEQFF.

This chain links TRBV7-9 with TRBJ2-3; 9 bases line up with TRBD1. This CDR3 region has 15 residues. Germline CDR1 SEHNR, CDR2 FQNEAQ (reference sequence). J was trimmed by 2 bases and V by 7 bases; bases with no gene match: 7. The CDR3 is CASKFGTGPTDTQYF. The CDR3 coding sequence is TGTGCCAGCAAGTTCGGGACAGGGCCCACAGATACGCAGTATTTT. Together with reference TRBV7-9 and TRBJ2-3, the CDR3 gives the full variable domain: DTGVSQNPRHKITKRGQNVTFRCDPISEHNRLYWYRQTLGQGPEFLTYFQNEAQLEKSRLLSDRFSAERPKGSFSTLEIQRTEQGDSAMYLCASKFGTGPTDTQYFGPGTRLTVL.

This clone occurred a few times. The chain recombines TRBV28 with TRBJ2-7; 10 nucleotides agree with TRBD1. This CDR3 is built from 14 residues. V was clipped by 5 bases and J by 5 bases; unmatched bases: 6. CDR1 and CDR2 from the germline V gene are MDHEN and SYDVKM. The CDR3 DNA reads as TGTGCCAGCAGTCCGGGACAGGGGATGGACGAGCAGTACTTC. It codes for CASSPGQGMDEQYF.

This rearrangement joins TRBV6-1 to TRBJ2-5; TRBD2 is a possible D gene (5 bases). The length of the CDR3 is 14 residues. Between the trimmed V and J ends, which lost 1 base and 7 bases, there was a span of 13 bases. Germline V gene data show CDR1 as MNHNS and CDR2 as SASEGT. CDR3 in amino acids: CASSEEGYRGTQYF. Written as DNA, the CDR3 is TGTGCCAGCAGTGAAGAGGGTTACCGGGGGACCCAGTACTTC.